Shown below are 6 T cell receptor beta chains from a single sample sequenced in a study of identical twins. TCRdb independently ran MiXCR on the 5' RACE reads; one entry per CDR3 protein. This sample has around 650,000 distinct CDR3 sequences; 7.1% occur once, and the top ten carry around 1.6%. This sample also belongs to another study, concerning yellow fever vaccine responses in identical twins.

The sequenced sample consisted of PBMCs. These receptor sequences come from a woman between 18 and 29 years old in good health.

This clonotype has just a few counts. This chain links TRBV5-6 with TRBJ1-4, with D unclear. CDR1 and CDR2 (germline): SGHDT, YYEEEE. The CDR3 loop spans 14 amino acids. The V and J ends lost 4 bases and 5 bases respectively, with 12 bases between them. The chain's CDR3 is CASSPRLGNEKLFF. In DNA form, the CDR3 reads TGTGCCAGCAGCCCTCGTTTGGGGAATGAAAAACTGTTTTTT.

This clonotype was recorded at least ten times. The chain carries TRBV12-3 or TRBV12-4 and TRBJ2-1, with 9 bases lining up with TRBD1. V lost 7 bases and J lost 10; bases outside the gene matches: 11. The CDR3 is 14 amino acids. Here the CDR3 reads CASKPGTGNGEQFF. The CDR3 DNA reads as TGTGCCAGCAAACCCGGGACAGGGAATGGGGAGCAGTTCTTC.

There are a few counts of this clonotype. The rearrangement uses TRBV4-1 and TRBJ2-2; 8 bases are a match to TRBD2. Germline assignment: CDR1 MGHRA and CDR2 YSYEKL. The CDR3 length is 16 residues. V was clipped by 0 bases and J by 3 bases; unmatched bases: 3. The CDR3 DNA sequence: TGCGCCAGCAGCCAAGAGGGACTAGTGGACACCGGGGAGCTGTTTTTT. Translating it yields CASSQEGLVDTGELFF.

Many counts were recorded for this clonotype. V gene TRBV12-3 or TRBV12-4 combines with J gene TRBJ1-5; D unresolved. The CDR3 length is 13 residues. Trimming removed 0 bases from V and 2 bases from J, with 2 bases in between. CDR3 coding DNA: TGTGCCAGCAGTTTAGCCCGCAATCAGCCCCAGCATTTT. Amino acids: CASSLARNQPQHF.

There are many counts of this clonotype. Written as DNA, the CDR3 is TGTGCCAGCAGTTTTGACAGTGAAGCTTTCTTT. This sequence encodes CASSFDSEAFF. This chain uses TRBV6-6 with TRBJ1-1; weak D call: TRBD1 (5 bases). This CDR3 has 11 amino acids. Trimming took 4 bases from V and 7 from J, leaving 7 bases between them. Germline V gene data show CDR1 as MNHNY and CDR2 as SVGAGI (reference sequence).

This clonotype has a count of ten or more. The chain links TRBV5-6 to TRBJ1-1; the D is unclear. The V and J ends lost 1 base and 4 bases respectively, with 14 bases between them. CDR3 size: 15 residues. Germline loops: CDR1 SGHDT, CDR2 YYEEEE. The CDR3 sequence is CASSLPFSPGTEAFF. CDR3 DNA: TGTGCCAGCAGCTTGCCCTTCAGCCCGGGCACTGAAGCTTTCTTT. Using reference TRBV5-6 and TRBJ1-1 for the parts outside the CDR3, the full variable domain is DAGVTQSPTHLIKTRGQQVTLRCSPKSGHDTVSWYQQALGQGPQFIFQYYEEEERQRGNFPDRFSGHQFPNYSSELNVNALLLGDSALYLCASSLPFSPGTEAFFGQGTRLTVV.